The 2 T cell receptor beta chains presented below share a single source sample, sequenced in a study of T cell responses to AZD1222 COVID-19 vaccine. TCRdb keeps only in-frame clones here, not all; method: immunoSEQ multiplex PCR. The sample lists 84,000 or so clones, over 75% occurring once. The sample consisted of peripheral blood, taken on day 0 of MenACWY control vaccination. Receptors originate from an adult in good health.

The CDR3 loop reads CASSTTGVPNSPLHF. The CDR3 region has the DNA TGTGCCAGTAGTACGACAGGGGTGCCGAATTCACCCCTCCACTTT. This chain connects TRBV19 to TRBJ1-6, with 8 positions matching TRBD1. From germline, CDR1 is LNHDA and CDR2 SQIVND (reference sequence). This CDR3 has 15 residues. The ends lost 4 bases at V and 7 bases at J; junction bases unmatched: 6.

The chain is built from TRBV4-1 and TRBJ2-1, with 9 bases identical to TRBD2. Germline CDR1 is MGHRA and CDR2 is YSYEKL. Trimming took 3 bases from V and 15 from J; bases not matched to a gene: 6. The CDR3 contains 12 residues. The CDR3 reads CASSQSGTSTFF. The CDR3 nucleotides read TGCGCCAGCAGCCAGTCCGGGACTAGCACGTTCTTC.